Listed below are T cell receptor beta chains from one sample, sequenced in a study of cytomegalovirus exposure and HLA in healthy donors. Sequencing used immunoSEQ multiplex PCR; TCRdb keeps in-frame clones, though not all of them. The sample has 200,000 or so clones. Specimen: PBMCs. These receptors came from a girl aged 2-15 years in good health and CMV-seropositive. Both conserved end residues are part of each CDR3. The D gene is left open where the match is weak.

d_gene: TRBD2
v_gene: TRBV7-8
j_gene: TRBJ2-2
CDR3nt: TGTGCCAGCAGCTTAGCGGAGTTACTAGCGGGGAACACCGGGGAGCTGTTTTTT
CDR3aa: CASSLAELLAGNTGELFF

d_gene: .
v_gene: TRBV6-6
j_gene: TRBJ2-7
CDR3nt: TGTGCCAGCAATTCAGGGGCCGGCTACGAGCAGTACTTC
CDR3aa: CASNSGAGYEQYF

d_gene: TRBD2
v_gene: TRBV7-2
j_gene: TRBJ2-5
CDR3nt: TGTGCCAGCAGCCCCCGGACTAGCGGGAGGGTGGAGACCCAGTACTTC
CDR3aa: CASSPRTSGRVETQYF

d_gene: TRBD2
v_gene: TRBV7-6
j_gene: TRBJ2-5
CDR3nt: TGTGCCAGCAGCTCCCAACTAGCGGAGAAAGAGACCCAGTACTTC
CDR3aa: CASSSQLAEKETQYF

d_gene: .
v_gene: TRBV5-6
j_gene: TRBJ1-1
CDR3nt: TGTGCCAGCAGCTTTCGGCGGGGGAGGGACACTGAAGCTTTCTTT
CDR3aa: CASSFRRGRDTEAFF

d_gene: .
v_gene: TRBV27
j_gene: TRBJ1-2
CDR3nt: TGTGCCAGCAGTACGCAGGGGTTCTATGGCTACACCTTC
CDR3aa: CASSTQGFYGYTF

d_gene: .
v_gene: TRBV28
j_gene: TRBJ1-5
CDR3nt: TGTGCCAGCGCAGAGGGGAGGCGCCTTAGCAATCAGCCCCAGCATTTT
CDR3aa: CASAEGRRLSNQPQHF

d_gene: TRBD2
v_gene: TRBV6-4
j_gene: TRBJ2-1
CDR3nt: TGTGCCAGCAGTAATAGCGGGATTTCGTACAATGAGCAGTTCTTC
CDR3aa: CASSNSGISYNEQFF

d_gene: .
v_gene: TRBV27
j_gene: TRBJ1-1
CDR3nt: TGTGCCAGCAGTTTATTGAGCAAGGTGGGCAGGGGCAAGCCGTGGCGCACTGAAGCTTTCTTT
CDR3aa: CASSLLSKVGRGKPWRTEAFF

d_gene: .
v_gene: TRBV5-1
j_gene: TRBJ2-6
CDR3nt: TGCGCCAGCAGCTTGGATTCAGGGCCTGGGGCCAACGTCCTGACTTTC
CDR3aa: CASSLDSGPGANVLTF

d_gene: TRBD1
v_gene: TRBV7-9
j_gene: TRBJ1-4
CDR3nt: TGTGCCAGCAGCCCGGGACAGGGCTTGGGATGGGGTGAAAAACTGTTTTTT
CDR3aa: CASSPGQGLGWGEKLFF

d_gene: .
v_gene: TRBV28
j_gene: TRBJ2-7
CDR3nt: TGTGCCAGCAGTAACTGGGGGGTCGGGGACCTGATAGGGATCTACGAGCAGTACTTC
CDR3aa: CASSNWGVGDLIGIYEQYF

d_gene: .
v_gene: TRBV5-4
j_gene: TRBJ1-1
CDR3nt: TGTGCCAGCAGCTTAGAAGGGGTCACTGAAGCTTTCTTT
CDR3aa: CASSLEGVTEAFF

d_gene: .
v_gene: TRBV2
j_gene: TRBJ2-2
CDR3nt: TGTGCCAGCGGGGTCAGGGCGGAGCTGTTTTTT
CDR3aa: CASGVRAELFF

d_gene: TRBD1
v_gene: TRBV28
j_gene: TRBJ1-6
CDR3nt: TGTGCCAGCAGTCCGGGGACAGGGCGTTTACCCCTCCACTTT
CDR3aa: CASSPGTGRLPLHF

d_gene: TRBD2
v_gene: TRBV29-1
j_gene: TRBJ2-5
CDR3nt: TGCAGCGTTGGAGCGGGAGGGGAGGAGACCCAGTACTTC
CDR3aa: CSVGAGGEETQYF

d_gene: TRBD1
v_gene: TRBV28
j_gene: TRBJ2-1
CDR3nt: TGTGCCAGCAGTCAAGAAGCTTTAGGAGACAGGGTTGGGTTCTTC
CDR3aa: CASSQEALGDRVGFF

d_gene: .
v_gene: TRBV4-2
j_gene: TRBJ2-5
CDR3nt: TGTGCCAGCAGCCAAGAAACTAGCCTCCAAGAGACCCAGTACTTC
CDR3aa: CASSQETSLQETQYF

d_gene: TRBD2
v_gene: TRBV27
j_gene: TRBJ2-1
CDR3nt: TGTGCCAGCACCCCGGGACTAGCTGGCAATGAGCAGTTCTTC
CDR3aa: CASTPGLAGNEQFF

d_gene: .
v_gene: TRBV6-5
j_gene: TRBJ2-5
CDR3nt: TGTGCCAGCAGAATAGCAGCTCAAGAGACCCAGTACTTC
CDR3aa: CASRIAAQETQYF

d_gene: .
v_gene: TRBV6-1
j_gene: TRBJ2-5
CDR3nt: TGTGCCAGCGTGTTGTGGAACAGGAAAGAGACCCAGTACTTC
CDR3aa: CASVLWNRKETQYF

d_gene: TRBD1
v_gene: TRBV10-3
j_gene: TRBJ2-5
CDR3nt: TGTGCCATCAGTGATCACCGGGACAGGGGACAAGAGACCCAGTACTTC
CDR3aa: CAISDHRDRGQETQYF

d_gene: TRBD1
v_gene: TRBV5-1
j_gene: TRBJ2-7
CDR3nt: TGCGCCAGCAGCAAGGGACAGGGAGTCTACGAGCAGTACTTC
CDR3aa: CASSKGQGVYEQYF

d_gene: .
v_gene: TRBV5-1
j_gene: TRBJ2-3
CDR3nt: TGCGCCAGCAACCCGGGGGTCAGCACAGATACGCAGTATTTT
CDR3aa: CASNPGVSTDTQYF

d_gene: .
v_gene: TRBV13
j_gene: TRBJ2-3
CDR3nt: TGTGCCAGCAGCTTAAGAGGCACAGATACGCAGTATTTT
CDR3aa: CASSLRGTDTQYF

d_gene: TRBD1
v_gene: TRBV6-1
j_gene: TRBJ2-5
CDR3nt: TGTGCCAGCAGTGAAGCCCTCCCGTGGGGACAGGGACGAGAGGCCCAGTACTTC
CDR3aa: CASSEALPWGQGREAQYF

d_gene: TRBD2
v_gene: TRBV5-1
j_gene: TRBJ2-1
CDR3nt: TGCGCCAGCAGCTTGGGACTAGCGGGAGGAAGCGCCCACAATGAGCAGTTCTTC
CDR3aa: CASSLGLAGGSAHNEQFF

d_gene: TRBD1
v_gene: TRBV7-9
j_gene: TRBJ2-3
CDR3nt: TGTGCCAGCAGCCATAGGGACAGTCGGCATACGCAGTATTTT
CDR3aa: CASSHRDSRHTQYF

d_gene: TRBD2
v_gene: TRBV25-1
j_gene: TRBJ2-3
CDR3nt: TGTGCCAGCAGTGAATATCGGCTAGCGGCCACAGATACGCAGTATTTT
CDR3aa: CASSEYRLAATDTQYF

d_gene: TRBD1
v_gene: TRBV7-9
j_gene: TRBJ1-2
CDR3nt: TGTGCCAGCAGCCCGAAGACAGGGGCCGACACTAACTATGGCTACACCTTC
CDR3aa: CASSPKTGADTNYGYTF

d_gene: .
v_gene: TRBV5-1
j_gene: TRBJ2-5
CDR3nt: TGCGCCAGCAGCTTGAGTTCGGGGGAGACCCAGTACTTC
CDR3aa: CASSLSSGETQYF

d_gene: .
v_gene: TRBV5-1
j_gene: TRBJ2-2
CDR3nt: TGCGCCAGCAGCCCACTCCAGGGCGTTCGGTCCGGGGAGCTGTTTTTT
CDR3aa: CASSPLQGVRSGELFF

d_gene: .
v_gene: TRBV2
j_gene: TRBJ2-3
CDR3nt: TGTGCCAGCAGTGGATACCGGGACTCCGGAACAGATACGCAGTATTTT
CDR3aa: CASSGYRDSGTDTQYF

d_gene: .
v_gene: TRBV14
j_gene: TRBJ2-2
CDR3nt: TGTGCCAGCAGCCAATTGCTAACCGGGGAGCTGTTTTTT
CDR3aa: CASSQLLTGELFF

d_gene: .
v_gene: TRBV7-2
j_gene: TRBJ1-2
CDR3nt: TGTGCCAGCAGCTTTGGGTGGAGTAACTATGGCTACACCTTC
CDR3aa: CASSFGWSNYGYTF

d_gene: .
v_gene: TRBV11-2
j_gene: TRBJ1-1
CDR3nt: TGTGCCAGCAGCATTACAGGAGACACTGAAGCTTTCTTT
CDR3aa: CASSITGDTEAFF

d_gene: TRBD2
v_gene: TRBV18
j_gene: TRBJ2-2
CDR3nt: TGTGCCAGCTCACCAAGGCTAGCGGATAACACCGGGGAGCTGTTTTTT
CDR3aa: CASSPRLADNTGELFF

d_gene: TRBD1
v_gene: TRBV15
j_gene: TRBJ2-2
CDR3nt: TGTGCCACCAGCGGGGGACAGGGGGCGGATACCGGGGAGCTGTTTTTT
CDR3aa: CATSGGQGADTGELFF

d_gene: TRBD2
v_gene: TRBV18
j_gene: TRBJ2-5
CDR3nt: TGTGCCAGCTCACCGGGACTAGCGGGAGAGACCCAGTACTTC
CDR3aa: CASSPGLAGETQYF

d_gene: .
v_gene: TRBV9
j_gene: TRBJ2-7
CDR3nt: TGTGCCAGCAGCCACCCCCATACGGGGAACCCCTACGAGCAGTACTTC
CDR3aa: CASSHPHTGNPYEQYF

d_gene: .
v_gene: TRBV9
j_gene: TRBJ2-3
CDR3nt: TGTGCCAGCAGCGTGATCACTCTTGGAGAAGATACGCAGTATTTT
CDR3aa: CASSVITLGEDTQYF

d_gene: TRBD1
v_gene: TRBV5-6
j_gene: TRBJ2-7
CDR3nt: TGTGCCAGCAGCTTGTACGGGGACAGTACCTACGAGCAGTACTTC
CDR3aa: CASSLYGDSTYEQYF

d_gene: .
v_gene: TRBV6-5
j_gene: TRBJ1-5
CDR3nt: TGTGCCAGCAGTTACCCAGGGATTAATAGCAATCAGCCCCAGCATTTT
CDR3aa: CASSYPGINSNQPQHF

d_gene: TRBD1
v_gene: TRBV15
j_gene: TRBJ2-7
CDR3nt: TGTGCCACCAGCCGGGACAGACCCTACGAGCAGTACTTC
CDR3aa: CATSRDRPYEQYF

d_gene: TRBD2
v_gene: TRBV7-9
j_gene: TRBJ2-3
CDR3nt: TGTGCCAGCAGCCGCTTCACTAGCGGGAGCGGTGATACGCAGTATTTT
CDR3aa: CASSRFTSGSGDTQYF

d_gene: .
v_gene: TRBV19
j_gene: TRBJ1-5
CDR3nt: TGTGCCAGTAGTATCCAACGGGATCAGCCCCAGCATTTT
CDR3aa: CASSIQRDQPQHF

d_gene: .
v_gene: TRBV4-2
j_gene: TRBJ2-1
CDR3nt: TGTGCCAGCAGCCAAGGGAGTGGCGGATACAATGAGCAGTTCTTC
CDR3aa: CASSQGSGGYNEQFF

d_gene: .
v_gene: TRBV7-2
j_gene: TRBJ2-2
CDR3nt: TGTGCCAGCAGCTTAGTGGCGCCGACAGGGACTAACACCGGGGAGCTGTTTTTT
CDR3aa: CASSLVAPTGTNTGELFF

d_gene: .
v_gene: TRBV20-1
j_gene: TRBJ1-1
CDR3nt: TGCAGTGCTAGAGATCCCCATGAAGCTTTCTTT
CDR3aa: CSARDPHEAFF

d_gene: .
v_gene: TRBV9
j_gene: TRBJ1-1
CDR3nt: TGTGCCAGCAGCGGACACAGGGAAGAAGCTTTCTTT
CDR3aa: CASSGHREEAFF

d_gene: .
v_gene: TRBV13
j_gene: TRBJ2-1
CDR3nt: TGTGCCAGCAGCTCCTCCCCCTACGGGGGTGAGCAGTTCTTC
CDR3aa: CASSSSPYGGEQFF

d_gene: TRBD2
v_gene: TRBV4-2
j_gene: TRBJ2-7
CDR3nt: TGTGCCAGCAGCCAAGATCTGGCTAGCGGGAAATACGAGCAGTACTTC
CDR3aa: CASSQDLASGKYEQYF

d_gene: .
v_gene: TRBV29-1
j_gene: TRBJ1-1
CDR3nt: TGCAGCGAAATCACGGTAAGGGGGAACACTGAAGCTTTCTTT
CDR3aa: CSEITVRGNTEAFF

d_gene: .
v_gene: TRBV19
j_gene: TRBJ2-1
CDR3nt: TGTGCCAGTAGGAAAGGGACCGGATCAGCGGGCAATGAGCAGTTCTTC
CDR3aa: CASRKGTGSAGNEQFF

d_gene: .
v_gene: TRBV5-6
j_gene: TRBJ2-1
CDR3nt: TGTGCCAGCAGCTCAAACGGGGGGTCGCGGGGGCTGATGGACAATGAGCAGTTCTTC
CDR3aa: CASSSNGGSRGLMDNEQFF